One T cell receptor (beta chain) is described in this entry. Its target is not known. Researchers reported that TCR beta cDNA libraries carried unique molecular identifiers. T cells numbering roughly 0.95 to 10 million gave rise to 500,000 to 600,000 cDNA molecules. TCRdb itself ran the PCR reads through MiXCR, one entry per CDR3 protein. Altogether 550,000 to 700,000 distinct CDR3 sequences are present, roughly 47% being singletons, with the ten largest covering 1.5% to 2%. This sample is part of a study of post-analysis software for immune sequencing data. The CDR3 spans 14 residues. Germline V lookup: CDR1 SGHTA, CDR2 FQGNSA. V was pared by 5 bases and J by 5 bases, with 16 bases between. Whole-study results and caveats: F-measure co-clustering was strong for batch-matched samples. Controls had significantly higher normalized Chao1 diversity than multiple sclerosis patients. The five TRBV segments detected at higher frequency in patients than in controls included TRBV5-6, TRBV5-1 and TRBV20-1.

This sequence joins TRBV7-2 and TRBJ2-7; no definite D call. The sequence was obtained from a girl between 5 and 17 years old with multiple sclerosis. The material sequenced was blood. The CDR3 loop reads CASSPWVRRNEQYF. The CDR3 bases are TGTGCCAGCAGCCCCTGGGTCAGACGCAACGAGCAGTACTTC.